These 10 T cell receptor beta chains share one sample of origin, sequenced in a study of blood T cell repertoires in COVID-19. The table came from immunoSEQ multiplex PCR; TCRdb's copy has only in-frame clones and leaves some out. Of 81,000 or so clones detected, about 82% appear once; the ten largest clones hold roughly 9.3%. Specimen: peripheral blood. Every receptor here comes from a man aged 45 to 65 with COVID-19, enrolled during active disease.

This rearrangement joins TRBV11-3 to TRBJ2-2; TRBD1 is a possible D gene (6 bases). The CDR3 is 15 residues long. Trimming shortened V by 5 bases and J by 1 base, and 11 bases separated the two germline ends. CDR1 and CDR2 from the germline V gene are SGHNT and YENEEA. This chain's CDR3 is CASSPRTENTGELFF. In DNA form, the CDR3 reads TGTGCCAGCAGCCCCAGGACAGAGAACACCGGGGAGCTGTTTTTT.

The chain carries TRBV5-8 and TRBJ1-2; D remains unclear. Between the trimmed V and J ends, which lost 0 bases and 3 bases, there was a span of 9 bases. CDR1 SGHTS and CDR2 YDEGEE come from the germline V gene. This CDR3 is 14 amino acids long. CDR3 residues: CASSLVPTDYGYTF. The CDR3 coding sequence is TGTGCCAGCAGCTTGGTGCCAACGGACTATGGCTACACCTTC.

The J gene is TRBJ2-7, the V gene TRBV27; 10 nucleotides agree with TRBD1. The CDR3 totals 13 residues. Germline V lookup: CDR1 MNHEY, CDR2 SMNVEV (reference sequence). The junction had 7 bases not matched to a gene; V was cut back by 9 bases and J by 5 bases. DNA of the CDR3: TGTGCCAGTGGGACAGGGGTAACCCACGAGCAGTACTTC. Its protein product is CASGTGVTHEQYF.

This chain connects TRBV5-6 to TRBJ2-5; D call uncertain. Germline V gene lookup returns CDR1 SGHDT and CDR2 YYEEEE. CDR3 length equals 14 residues. Trimming removed 5 bases at V and 2 bases at J, with 13 bases between. As DNA, the CDR3 is TGTGCCAGCAGAGAGACGGGTGTACAAGAGACCCAGTACTTC. Translation gives CASRETGVQETQYF. The whole variable domain, remainder taken from reference TRBV5-6 and TRBJ2-5, is DAGVTQSPTHLIKTRGQQVTLRCSPKSGHDTVSWYQQALGQGPQFIFQYYEEEERQRGNFPDRFSGHQFPNYSSELNVNALLLGDSALYLCASRETGVQETQYFGPGTRLLVL.

The chain uses TRBV9 and TRBJ2-7, with TRBD1 matching over 7 bases. There are 16 residues in the CDR3. V shed 0 bases and J 3 bases; nucleotides not matched to a gene: 9. Germline CDR1 SGDLS, CDR2 YYNGEE. For the CDR3, the DNA is TGTGCCAGCAGCGTAGGCATAGGGGGCAATCTCTACGAGCAGTACTTC. Translation: CASSVGIGGNLYEQYF.

This chain uses TRBV5-1 with TRBJ2-4; 8 nucleotides line up with TRBD1. This CDR3 spans 13 amino acids. Germline V gene lookup returns CDR1 SGHRS and CDR2 YFSETQ. The ends lost 2 bases at V and 11 bases at J; junction bases unmatched: 6. The DNA of the CDR3 is TGCGCCAGCAGCTTTGGAGACAGGGGATTTCAGTACTTC. Translating gives CASSFGDRGFQYF.

The rearrangement links TRBV28 to TRBJ1-2, with D tentatively TRBD1 (6 bases). CDR1 and CDR2 from the germline V gene are MDHEN and SYDVKM. This CDR3 is 14 amino acids long. V was clipped by 6 bases and J by 3 bases, with 14 bases between them. DNA for the CDR3: TGTGCCAGCAGCAAAAGGGGGTTCCACTATGGCTACACCTTC. Translation: CASSKRGFHYGYTF.

The rearrangement uses TRBV5-5 and TRBJ2-3, with 10 positions matching TRBD2. The CDR3 length is 18 residues. Germline values: CDR1 SGHKS, CDR2 YYEKEE (reference sequence). J was trimmed by 3 bases and V by 3 bases; bases with no gene match: 13. This CDR3 reads CASSSFSKSGRGTDTQYF. The DNA of the CDR3 is TGTGCCAGCAGCTCCTTCAGCAAGAGCGGGAGGGGTACAGATACGCAGTATTTT.

This chain connects TRBV7-6 to TRBJ2-5, with D uncertain. The CDR3 is 16 residues long. Germline V gene sequence: CDR1 SGHVS, CDR2 FNYEAQ. V gave up 2 bases and J gave up 2 bases, with 15 bases separating them. CDR3 DNA sequence: TGTGCCAGCAGCTTAACTGGCGGCAGCAGTCAAGAGACCCAGTACTTC. This sequence encodes CASSLTGGSSQETQYF. Variable domain in full (rest from reference TRBV7-6 and TRBJ2-5): GAGVSQSPRYKVTKRGQDVALRCDPISGHVSLYWYRQALGQGPEFLTYFNYEAQQDKSGLPNDRFSAERPEGSISTLTIQRTEQRDSAMYRCASSLTGGSSQETQYFGPGTRLLVL.

The chain employs TRBV7-8 and TRBJ2-7, with 10 nucleotides matching TRBD2. Trimming at V came to 2 bases and at J to 3 bases, leaving 16 bases not matched to a gene. The V gene's germline CDR1 is SGHVS and CDR2 FQNEAQ. The CDR3 has 19 residues. CDR3 sequence: CASSLFRTGRLAGFYEQYF. As DNA, the CDR3 is TGTGCCAGCAGCTTATTCAGGACAGGACGACTAGCGGGCTTCTACGAGCAGTACTTC.